This is a list of T cell receptor beta chains from one sample in a study of lymphopenia after photon versus proton radiotherapy. Repertoires were generated with immunoSEQ multiplex PCR, while TCRdb's copy carries only in-frame clones and drops some. The sample lists over 40,000 clones; about 92% were seen once. The material was peripheral blood, obtained from a patient treated with photon-based radiotherapy. The source of these receptors is a woman aged 40 to 49 with cholangiocarcinoma. CDR3s include the opening cysteine and the closing phenylalanine or tryptophan. Each record gives: D gene, clone size, J gene, V gene, CDR3 DNA, CDR3 protein. D genes are given only for firm matches. Clone size is given for some rows only: seen once, a few or many times, or a class if the clone is expanded.

>TRBD2|-|TRBJ2-5|TRBV7-3
TGTGCCAGCAGCTCCTCCGGACTAGTTTCCGAGACCCAGTACTTC
CASSSSGLVSETQYF
>-|once|TRBJ1-2|TRBV4-2
TGTGCCAGCAGCCCCTTCTCCAGCCAATGGGATGGCTACACCTTC
CASSPFSSQWDGYTF
>-|-|TRBJ2-3|TRBV6-5
TGTGCCAGCAGTTACTCGGGGCCGCCCCGCACAGATACGCAGTATTTT
CASSYSGPPRTDTQYF
>-|-|TRBJ1-2|TRBV6-5
TGTGCCAGCAGTTCGGAAACCAAGGGACTCTATGGCTACACCTTC
CASSSETKGLYGYTF
>-|few|TRBJ1-1|TRBV27
TGTGCCAGCATGAGGATGAACACTGAAGCTTTCTTT
CASMRMNTEAFF
>-|-|TRBJ1-4|TRBV5-1
TGCGCCAGCAGCTTGGCCGGGAAACGTCGGCATGAAAAACTGTTTTTT
CASSLAGKRRHEKLFF
>TRBD2|few|TRBJ2-7|TRBV7-2
TGTGCCAGCAGCTACTTAGCGGGAGTGGAGTACGAGCAGTACTTC
CASSYLAGVEYEQYF
>TRBD1|medium-sized|TRBJ1-2|TRBV6-6
TGTGCCAGCAGTTATAAGGGGACAGGGGATGGCTACACCTTC
CASSYKGTGDGYTF
>-|-|TRBJ1-1|TRBV7-9
TGTGCCAGCAGCCCGTCGGTCCCTGAAGCTTTCTTT
CASSPSVPEAFF
>TRBD2|-|TRBJ2-3|TRBV18
TGTGCCAGCTCACCTTTTGCCCAGCGGGGGGGCCTCGTGGGCACAGATACGCAGTATTTT
CASSPFAQRGGLVGTDTQYF
>-|-|TRBJ1-1|TRBV28
TGTGCCAGCAGTCCCCTTAGGGGGAGCCTGGCTTTCTTT
CASSPLRGSLAFF
>TRBD1|-|TRBJ1-1|TRBV6-1
TGTGCCAGCAGTCCCTTAGGGGGACAGCGGGGTCTCTTT
CASSPLGGQRGLF
>-|-|TRBJ1-3|TRBV10-3
TGTGCCATCAGCTTACAGTCTTCGGGAAACACCATATATTTT
CAISLQSSGNTIYF
>-|few|TRBJ1-2|TRBV29-1
TGCAGCTTCGGCTCCAGCTATGGCTACACCTTC
CSFGSSYGYTF
>-|-|TRBJ1-4|TRBV5-5
TGTGCCAGCATCGGATTAGGACACCATCTAAATGAAAAACTGTTTTTT
CASIGLGHHLNEKLFF
>TRBD2|-|TRBJ2-1|TRBV27
TGTGCCAGCAGTTACTCCAACGGACTAGCGGGGGAAAGGTGGTACAATGAGCAGTTCTTC
CASSYSNGLAGERWYNEQFF
>TRBD2|-|TRBJ2-7|TRBV7-8
TGTGCCAGCAGCCGCAGCGGGACCTACGAGCAGTACTTC
CASSRSGTYEQYF
>-|-|TRBJ1-1|TRBV30
TGTGCCTGGAGTATTATTGGGGGCCTTGAAGCTTTCTTT
CAWSIIGGLEAFF
>-|-|TRBJ2-7|TRBV29-1
TGCAGCGCCGTAAGGGGAAACGAGCAGTACTTC
CSAVRGNEQYF
>TRBD2|-|TRBJ2-7|TRBV2
TGTGCCAGCAGAGAACTAGCGGGAGGGCCCCGCGAGCAGTACTTC
CASRELAGGPREQYF
>-|-|TRBJ2-7|TRBV5-5
TGTGCCAGCAGCCCCGGAGATTCGACGGTTAAGGAGCAGTACTTC
CASSPGDSTVKEQYF
>-|once|TRBJ1-1|TRBV4-3
TGCGCCAGCAGCCAAGCACTGGACAGCTTAAAGACTGAAGCTTTCTTT
CASSQALDSLKTEAFF
>-|-|TRBJ2-3|TRBV6-1
TGTGCCAGCAGTGTGACAGAAGATACGCAGTATTTT
CASSVTEDTQYF
>-|-|TRBJ2-2|TRBV6-6
TGTGCCAGCAGTTACATGGGAGGCGGGGAGCTGTTTTTT
CASSYMGGGELFF
>-|-|TRBJ1-1|TRBV25-1
TGTGCCAGCAGCGAGGGGGGTGTGAACACTGAAGCTTTCTTT
CASSEGGVNTEAFF
>-|once|TRBJ1-1|TRBV29-1
TGCAGCGTTGAGGACACTGAAGCTTTCTTT
CSVEDTEAFF
>TRBD2|-|TRBJ2-2|TRBV30
TGTGCCTGGAGTAGAAGCGGGGTAGGCGGGGAGCTGTTTTTT
CAWSRSGVGGELFF
>-|once|TRBJ1-2|TRBV7-2
TGTGCCAGCAGCTCGACACTTAACTATGGCTACACCTTC
CASSSTLNYGYTF
>-|-|TRBJ1-5|TRBV28
TGTGCCAGCAGCTTAGGCGGACAGCGGAATCAGCCCCAGCATTTT
CASSLGGQRNQPQHF
>-|-|TRBJ2-3|TRBV28
TGTGCCAGCAGCCCACAGGGCCCGCACACAGATACGCAGTATTTT
CASSPQGPHTDTQYF
>TRBD1|-|TRBJ2-1|TRBV9
TGTGCCAGCAGCGCCCCCGGACAGGGGGCCTTAGAGCAGTTCTTC
CASSAPGQGALEQFF
>-|-|TRBJ2-1|TRBV19
TGTGCCAGTAGTGTCCCAGGGTCCAACCTGTACAATGAGCAGTTCTTC
CASSVPGSNLYNEQFF
>-|-|TRBJ2-5|TRBV9
TGTGCCAGCAGCGTATCGGTGGGCGAGACCCAGTACTTC
CASSVSVGETQYF
>TRBD2|once|TRBJ2-2|TRBV7-2
TGTGCCAGCAGCTTGACGGGACTAGGCACCGGGGAGCTGTTTTTT
CASSLTGLGTGELFF
>TRBD1|medium-sized|TRBJ1-6|TRBV5-6
TGTGCCAGCAGCTTGTTCGGGGACAGCAATAATTCACCCCTCCACTTT
CASSLFGDSNNSPLHF
>-|-|TRBJ2-7|TRBV2
TGTGCCAGCAGAGGCGAGTACGAGCAGTACTTC
CASRGEYEQYF
>TRBD2|once|TRBJ2-7|TRBV7-8
TGTGCCAGCAGCTTAGAGGCTAGCGGGGCCTACGAGCAGTACTTC
CASSLEASGAYEQYF
>TRBD2|-|TRBJ2-1|TRBV5-1
TGCGCCAGCAGCTTGGGACTAGCGGGAGTAAATGAGCAGTTCTTC
CASSLGLAGVNEQFF
>TRBD1|-|TRBJ2-2|TRBV11-1
TGTGCCAGCAGCTCTACCCGGGACAGAGCTTTTGGGGAGCTGTTTTTT
CASSSTRDRAFGELFF
>-|-|TRBJ1-2|TRBV18
TGTGCCAGCTCACCAGAATTGGGGCGTCGTTATGGCTACACCTTC
CASSPELGRRYGYTF
>TRBD1|-|TRBJ2-3|TRBV10-3
TGTGCCATCAGGCACCCGGGACAGGGGGCACGAGATACGCAGTATTTT
CAIRHPGQGARDTQYF
>TRBD2|-|TRBJ2-1|TRBV6-4
TGTGCCAGCAGTGAGCGGGGGGGCTTCGATGAGCAGTTCTTC
CASSERGGFDEQFF
>-|-|TRBJ2-2|TRBV19
TGTGCCAGTACAGGGGCGGAGAGAACCGGGGAGCTGTTTTTT
CASTGAERTGELFF
>-|-|TRBJ2-2|TRBV19
TGTGCCAGTAGTATGGCCCGACGCTTCGACACCGGGGAGCTGTTTTTT
CASSMARRFDTGELFF
>-|-|TRBJ1-1|TRBV4-1
TGCGCCAGCACCCACTCCCTCATGAACACTGAAGCTTTCTTT
CASTHSLMNTEAFF
>TRBD1|few|TRBJ1-5|TRBV27
TGTGCCAGCAGCGACCTTGGACAGGGGGCAGAACAGCCCCAGCATTTT
CASSDLGQGAEQPQHF
>-|-|TRBJ2-2|TRBV29-1
TGCAGCGTTCTCTCCGGCACCGGGGAGCTGTTTTTT
CSVLSGTGELFF
>-|-|TRBJ2-5|TRBV28
TGTGCCAGCGGGGGTTCTGTAAGGCACGAGACCCAGTACTTC
CASGGSVRHETQYF
>TRBD2|-|TRBJ2-1|TRBV11-2
TGTGCCAGCAGCTTAGGACTAGCGGAACGCTACAATGAGCAGTTCTTC
CASSLGLAERYNEQFF
>-|-|TRBJ1-1|TRBV6-5
TGTGCCAGCGGCCTCACCGGGGCGAACACTGAAGCTTTCTTT
CASGLTGANTEAFF
>-|few|TRBJ2-6|TRBV11-1
TGTGCCAGCAGCTCCCCGACGGATAGCTCTGGGGCCAACGTCCTGACTTTC
CASSSPTDSSGANVLTF
>TRBD2|-|TRBJ2-2|TRBV28
TGTGCCAGCAGTTTAGGGCTAGCGGGAGCCGGGGAGCTGTTTTTT
CASSLGLAGAGELFF
>-|-|TRBJ1-2|TRBV2
TGTGCCAGCAGTGAAGCTTCCGGCAACAACTATGGCTACACCTTC
CASSEASGNNYGYTF
>TRBD1|-|TRBJ1-2|TRBV5-5
TGTGCCAGCAGCTTGGGAGCCGGGACAGGGTATGGCTACACCTTC
CASSLGAGTGYGYTF
>TRBD1|-|TRBJ1-2|TRBV5-1
TGCGCCAGCAGCTTTACGGGACAGGGGGATGGCTACACCTTC
CASSFTGQGDGYTF